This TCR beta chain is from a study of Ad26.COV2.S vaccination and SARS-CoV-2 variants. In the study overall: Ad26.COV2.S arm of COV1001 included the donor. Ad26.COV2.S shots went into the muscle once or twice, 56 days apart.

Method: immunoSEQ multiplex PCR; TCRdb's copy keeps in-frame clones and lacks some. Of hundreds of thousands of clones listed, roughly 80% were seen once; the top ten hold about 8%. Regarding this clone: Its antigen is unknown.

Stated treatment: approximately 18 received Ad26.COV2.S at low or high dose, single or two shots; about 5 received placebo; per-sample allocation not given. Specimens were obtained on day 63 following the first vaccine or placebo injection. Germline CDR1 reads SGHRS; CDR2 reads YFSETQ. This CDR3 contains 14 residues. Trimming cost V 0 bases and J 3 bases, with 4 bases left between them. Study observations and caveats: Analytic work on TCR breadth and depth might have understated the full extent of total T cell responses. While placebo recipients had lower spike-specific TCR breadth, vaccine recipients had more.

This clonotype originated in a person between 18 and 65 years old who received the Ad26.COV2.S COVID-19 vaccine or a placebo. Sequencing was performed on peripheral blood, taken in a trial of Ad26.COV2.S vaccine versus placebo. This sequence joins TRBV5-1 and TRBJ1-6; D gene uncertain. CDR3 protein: CASSLGVYNSPLHF. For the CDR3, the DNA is TGCGCCAGCAGCTTGGGAGTCTATAATTCACCCCTCCACTTT.